Following are 31 T cell receptor beta chains from one sample sequenced in a study of blood T cell repertoires in COVID-19. The data were produced by immunoSEQ multiplex PCR, yet TCRdb's version contains in-frame clones alone and is incomplete. The sample lists 110,000 to 150,000 clones; approximately 80% were seen once. Material: peripheral blood. These receptors were obtained from a man between 65 and 85 years old who had recovered from COVID-19.

The count of this clone is one. CDR3 region: CASSFGGLASGANVLTF. Written as DNA, the CDR3 is TGTGCCAGCAGCTTTGGGGGCCTCGCCTCTGGGGCCAACGTCCTGACTTTC. V and J are TRBV7-8 and TRBJ2-6; possible D gene TRBD1, 6 bases. V gave up 3 bases and J gave up 0 bases, with 12 bases separating them. The CDR3 extends over 17 amino acids. The germline CDR1 and CDR2 sequences are SGHVS and FQNEAQ.

V and J are TRBV2 and TRBJ1-4; D is ambiguous. The CDR3 extends over 12 amino acids. Trimming removed 6 bases from V and 4 bases from J, with 6 bases in between. CDR1 is SNHLY, CDR2 FYNNEI, per germline. In DNA form, the CDR3 reads TGTGCCAGCAGCACTAGTAATGAAAAACTGTTTTTT. Protein sequence: CASSTSNEKLFF.

This clone was counted only a few times. V and J are TRBV7-9 and TRBJ2-3, with D possibly TRBD2 on 6 matching bases. Trimming took off 10 bases at V and 2 bases at J, with 16 bases between the two ends. The CDR3 runs 14 residues. The germline CDR1 and CDR2 sequences are SEHNR and FQNEAQ (reference sequence). CDR3: CATPGRGTTDTQYF. In DNA, the CDR3 is TGTGCCACCCCGGGGCGGGGAACCACAGATACGCAGTATTTT.

This clone rates as medium-sized. The V call is TRBV14, the J call TRBJ1-2; TRBD1 is a possible D gene (6 bases). Looked up from germline, CDR1 is SGHDN and CDR2 is FVKESK. With 2 bases removed from V and 4 bases from J, the gap between germline ends came to 11 bases. This CDR3 region has 14 residues. In DNA form, the CDR3 reads TGTGCCAGCAGCCAATGGGGGCTTGGCTATGGCTACACCTTC. Translating it yields CASSQWGLGYGYTF.

This chain connects TRBV7-2 to TRBJ2-5; 7 bases are shared with TRBD1. The junction had 5 bases not matched to a gene; V was cut back by 5 bases and J by 5 bases. The germline V gene encodes CDR1 SGHTA and CDR2 FQGNSA. The CDR3 length is 13 residues. CDR3 region: CASSRQGFETQYF. The CDR3 nucleotides are TGTGCCAGCAGCAGACAGGGTTTTGAGACCCAGTACTTC.

The chain is built from TRBV11-2 and TRBJ1-2; TRBD1 might be the D (6 bases). V shed 5 bases and J shed 6 bases, with 13 bases lying between them. CDR1 and CDR2 (germline): SGHAT, FQNNGV. There are 13 residues in the CDR3. The CDR3 spells CASSGNRADGYTF. The CDR3 DNA reads TGTGCCAGCAGCGGAAACAGGGCGGATGGCTACACCTTC.

The chain links TRBV7-9 to TRBJ2-1, with 11 bases lining up with TRBD2. Losses at the gene ends were 4 bases for V and 12 bases for J; bases not matched to a gene: 14. The CDR3 contains 16 residues. The V gene's germline CDR1 is SEHNR and CDR2 FQNEAQ (reference sequence). In DNA, the CDR3 is TGTGCCAGCAGCTCCCGCGCCGGACTAGCGGGTGGGACGCAGTTCTTC. Translated, it gives CASSSRAGLAGGTQFF.

This sequence joins TRBV4-1 and TRBJ2-7; TRBD1 matches at 9 bases. The V gene's germline CDR1 is MGHRA and CDR2 YSYEKL. The CDR3 spans 15 residues. Trimming at V came to 2 bases and at J to 6 bases, leaving 8 bases not matched to a gene. The CDR3 loop is CASSQTGTGLSEQYF. DNA for the CDR3: TGCGCCAGCAGCCAAACCGGGACAGGGCTTTCCGAGCAGTACTTC.

The chain employs TRBV25-1 and TRBJ2-7, with D perhaps TRBD2 (6 bases). The germline CDR1 and CDR2 sequences are MGHDK and SYGVNS. V shed 7 bases and J shed 5 bases, with 12 bases lying between them. CDR3 size: 12 residues. The CDR3 sequence: CASKVADDEQYF. For the CDR3, the DNA is TGTGCCAGCAAAGTAGCGGACGACGAGCAGTACTTC.

The rearrangement uses TRBV7-8 and TRBJ2-7; 8 bases fit TRBD1. Germline V lookup: CDR1 SGHVS, CDR2 FQNEAQ. CDR3 length equals 16 residues. Trimming removed 5 bases from V and 5 bases from J; junction bases left unmatched: 14. CDR3 bases: TGTGCCAGCAGCCGGGCAGGGGGCGCGAAGGTCGACGAGCAGTACTTC. Residues: CASSRAGGAKVDEQYF.

The J gene is TRBJ1-4, the V gene TRBV7-2, with D uncertain. The CDR3 runs to 13 residues. V dropped 6 bases and J dropped 4 bases, with 9 bases sitting between them. CDR1 SGHTA and CDR2 FQGNSA come from the germline V gene. The CDR3 loop reads CASSKTYNEKLFF. CDR3 DNA sequence: TGTGCCAGCAGTAAAACTTATAATGAAAAACTGTTTTTT.

The J gene is TRBJ2-5, the V gene TRBV10-3, with D possibly matching TRBD2 (6 bases). With 0 bases removed from V and 2 bases from J, the gap between germline ends came to 7 bases. Germline V gives CDR1 ENHRY, CDR2 SYGVKD. The CDR3 loop spans 14 amino acids. The CDR3 sequence: CAISESGGQETQYF. Written as DNA, the CDR3 is TGTGCCATCAGTGAGTCGGGGGGACAAGAGACCCAGTACTTC.

The rearrangement joins TRBV6-2 or TRBV6-3 to TRBJ1-2; possible D gene TRBD1, 5 bases. Germline assignment: CDR1 MNHEY and CDR2 SVGEGT. With 6 bases removed from V and 8 bases from J, the gap between germline ends came to 25 bases. The CDR3 has 16 residues. In DNA, the CDR3 is TGTGCCAGCAGCCCTCGGGGGGGGAGCGTCGGAGAAGGCTACACCTTC. The encoded protein is CASSPRGGSVGEGYTF.

This clone was seen ten or more times. This rearrangement joins TRBV27 to TRBJ1-4, with a possible D match to TRBD1 (6 bases). Trimming removed 7 bases from V and 8 bases from J, with 14 bases in between. The germline CDR1 and CDR2 sequences are MNHEY and SMNVEV (reference sequence). CDR3 size: 13 residues. The CDR3 reads CASTQGNGEKLFF. The DNA of the CDR3 is TGTGCCAGCACCCAGGGGAACGGGGAAAAACTGTTTTTT.

The chain employs TRBV7-9 and TRBJ2-5; D possibly corresponds to TRBD1 (8 bases). CDR1 is SEHNR, CDR2 FQNEAQ, per germline (reference sequence). V dropped 5 bases and J dropped 6 bases, with 19 bases sitting between them. CDR3 length: 15 amino acids. CDR3 residues: CASSPWTGRAQTQYF. The CDR3 bases are TGTGCCAGCAGCCCCTGGACAGGGAGGGCCCAGACCCAGTACTTC.

The chain joins TRBV19 to TRBJ1-6, with D perhaps TRBD1 (5 bases). This CDR3 contains 16 residues. Germline CDR1 LNHDA, CDR2 SQIVND (reference sequence). Trimming took off 3 bases at V and 8 bases at J, with 17 bases between the two ends. CDR3 sequence reads: CASSISAGPLDSPLHF. Written as DNA, the CDR3 is TGTGCCAGTAGTATTTCCGCAGGGCCCTTGGATTCACCCCTCCACTTT.

As concerns this clone: The same CDR3 is also encoded by other DNA sequences in this sample. The rearrangement joins TRBV11-3 to TRBJ2-7; TRBD1 matches 9 bases. The CDR3 has 13 amino acids. J was trimmed by 4 bases and V by 5 bases; bases with no gene match: 3. Germline V lookup: CDR1 SGHNT, CDR2 YENEEA. CDR3 nucleotides: TGTGCCAGCAGCCCCGGACAGGGGTACGAGCAGTACTTC. This encodes CASSPGQGYEQYF.

This clone was detected once. The CDR3 DNA reads TGTGCCAGCAGCTACGGACTAGCGGGAGGTCGTTCCTACGAGCAGTACTTC. This translates into CASSYGLAGGRSYEQYF. V and J are TRBV7-9 and TRBJ2-7, with TRBD2 identical over 14 bases. The J segment lost 1 base and the V segment lost 4 bases, leaving 6 bases of the junction unmatched. The germline V gene encodes CDR1 SEHNR and CDR2 FQNEAQ (reference sequence). The CDR3 is 17 residues long.

The chain is built from TRBV9 and TRBJ2-3, with 10 bases aligning to TRBD2. The CDR3 is 20 residues long. Germline CDR1 and CDR2: SGDLS and YYNGEE. V was clipped by 1 base and J by 2 bases; unmatched bases: 16. DNA for the CDR3: TGTGCCAGCAGCGTACGAGGCGGAGCGGGAGGGCTCAACCCCACAGATACGCAGTATTTT. Translated, it gives CASSVRGGAGGLNPTDTQYF.

This clone was detected a few times. The rearrangement links TRBV3-1 (or the pseudogene TRBV3-2) to TRBJ2-2; the match to TRBD2 covers 9 bases. The CDR3 loop spans 15 amino acids. The junction had 3 bases not matched to a gene; V was cut back by 2 bases and J by 5 bases. CDR1 and CDR2 from the germline V gene are LGHDT and YNNKEL (reference sequence). CDR3 nucleotides: TGTGCCAGCAGCCAAAGACTAGCGGTTACCGGGGAGCTGTTTTTT. Residues: CASSQRLAVTGELFF.

The V and J genes are TRBV15 and TRBJ2-7; D is perhaps TRBD2 (5 bases). Trimming left V 0 bases short and J 7 bases short, with 7 bases between. This CDR3 has 12 amino acids. The V gene's germline CDR1 is LNHNV and CDR2 YYDKDF (reference sequence). CDR3 coding DNA: TGTGCCACCAGCAGAGATCGAGGGGAGCAGTACTTC. Translation: CATSRDRGEQYF.

The chain carries TRBV5-1 and TRBJ1-1, with 8 bases that match TRBD1. Trimming at V came to 3 bases and at J to 1 base, leaving 2 bases not matched to a gene. Germline CDR1 is SGHRS and CDR2 is YFSETQ. The CDR3 is 14 amino acids. CDR3 nucleotide sequence: TGCGCCAGCAGCTGGGGGACAGGGAACACTGAAGCTTTCTTT. Encoded protein: CASSWGTGNTEAFF.

V is TRBV5-1 and J is TRBJ2-1, with 12 bases matching TRBD2. This CDR3 is built from 17 residues. Germline V gives CDR1 SGHRS, CDR2 YFSETQ. V trimming: 4 bases; J trimming: 8 bases; junction bases outside the gene matches: 13. The CDR3 loop reads CASSQGLAGLWGDEQFF. The CDR3 DNA follows: TGCGCCAGCAGCCAGGGACTAGCGGGTCTATGGGGGGATGAGCAGTTCTTC.

The gene calls are TRBV13 and TRBJ2-2, with 10 bases that match TRBD2. V was clipped by 5 bases and J by 5 bases; unmatched bases: 11. Germline V gene sequence: CDR1 PRHDT, CDR2 FYEKMQ (reference sequence). The CDR3 has 17 amino acids. The chain's CDR3 is CASSPWASGSGTGELFF. The CDR3 DNA sequence: TGTGCCAGCAGCCCCTGGGCTAGCGGGAGCGGTACCGGGGAGCTGTTTTTT.

The table lists this clone with a count of one. CDR3 region: CASSRSGTSEYNEQFF. CDR3 DNA sequence: TGTGCCAGCAGCCGTTCAGGGACTAGCGAGTACAATGAGCAGTTCTTC. The gene calls are TRBV11-2 and TRBJ2-1, with 10 bases lining up with TRBD2. After removal of 5 bases from V and 4 bases from J, the junction contained 8 bases not matched to a gene. The CDR3 totals 16 residues. Per germline, CDR1 SGHAT and CDR2 FQNNGV.

CDR3 in amino acids: CASRPGHLTDTQYF. The CDR3 DNA is TGTGCCAGCAGACCGGGACACCTCACAGATACGCAGTATTTT. The chain employs TRBV7-9 and TRBJ2-3; weak D call: TRBD1 (6 bases). Germline CDR1 reads SEHNR; CDR2 reads FQNEAQ (reference sequence). This CDR3 has 14 amino acids. Between the trimmed V and J ends, which lost 6 bases and 2 bases, there was a span of 12 bases.

This clone has a single count. This chain joins TRBV30 and TRBJ2-1, with 10 bases aligning to TRBD1. Trimming at V came to 3 bases and at J to 1 base, leaving 9 bases not matched to a gene. The CDR3 contains 17 residues. Per the germline V gene, CDR1 is GTSNPN and CDR2 is SVGIG (reference sequence). In nucleotides, the CDR3 is TGTGCCTGGAGCCGAACCGGACAGGGGGGATCCTACAATGAGCAGTTCTTC. It yields the protein CAWSRTGQGGSYNEQFF.

V is TRBV5-4 and J is TRBJ2-5; D might be TRBD1 (5 bases). Per germline, CDR1 SGHNT and CDR2 YYREEE (reference sequence). CDR3 length equals 14 residues. With 4 bases removed from V and 5 bases from J, the gap between germline ends came to 15 bases. Here the CDR3 reads CASSGAERQETQYF. The DNA for the CDR3 is TGTGCCAGCAGCGGGGCGGAGAGGCAGGAGACCCAGTACTTC.

The rearrangement links TRBV7-6 to TRBJ1-3; a possible D gene is TRBD1 (6 bases). Trimming cost V 5 bases and J 0 bases, with 17 bases left between them. The length of the CDR3 is 17 residues. Germline V lookup: CDR1 SGHVS, CDR2 FNYEAQ. CDR3 residues: CASSVEGGQISGNTIYF. Here the CDR3 DNA reads TGTGCCAGCAGCGTAGAAGGGGGACAAATCTCTGGAAACACCATATATTTT.

This clone was recorded a few times. The rearrangement joins TRBV5-1 to TRBJ1-2, with 7 bases lining up with TRBD1. V was pared by 0 bases and J by 0 bases, with 8 bases of the junction left unmatched. The CDR3 covers 17 residues. Germline V CDR1 and CDR2: SGHRS, YFSETQ. Written as DNA, the CDR3 is TGCGCCAGCAGCTTGGGACAGGGCCGCCTGTCTAACTATGGCTACACCTTC. Translating it yields CASSLGQGRLSNYGYTF.

The chain employs TRBV11-3 and TRBJ2-5; TRBD2 aligns across 13 bases. V gave up 5 bases and J gave up 4 bases; unmatched junction bases: 7. Germline assignment: CDR1 SGHNT and CDR2 YENEEA. This CDR3 has 16 amino acids. In nucleotides, the CDR3 is TGTGCCAGCAGCCACAGGACTAGCGGGAGAGGAGAGACCCAGTACTTC. Its translation: CASSHRTSGRGETQYF.